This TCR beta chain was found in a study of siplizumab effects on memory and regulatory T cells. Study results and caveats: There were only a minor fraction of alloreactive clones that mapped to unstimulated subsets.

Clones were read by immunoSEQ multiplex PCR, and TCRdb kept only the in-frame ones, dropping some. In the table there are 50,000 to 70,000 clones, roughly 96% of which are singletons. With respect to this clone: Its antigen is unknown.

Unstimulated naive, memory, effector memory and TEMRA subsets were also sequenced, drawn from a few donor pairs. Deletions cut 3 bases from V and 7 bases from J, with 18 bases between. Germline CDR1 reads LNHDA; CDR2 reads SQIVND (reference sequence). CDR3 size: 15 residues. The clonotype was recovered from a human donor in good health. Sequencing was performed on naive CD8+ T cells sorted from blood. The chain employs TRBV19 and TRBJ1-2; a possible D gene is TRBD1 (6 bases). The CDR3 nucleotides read TGTGCCAGTAGTATCGGCCGGGGGGGCGCAGGTGGCTACACCTTC. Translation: CASSIGRGGAGGYTF. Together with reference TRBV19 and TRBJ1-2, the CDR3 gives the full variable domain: DGGITQSPKYLFRKEGQNVTLSCEQNLNHDAMYWYRQDPGQGLRLIYYSQIVNDFQKGDIAEGYSVSREKKESFPLTVTSAQKNPTAFYLCASSIGRGGAGGYTFGSGTRLTVV.